This is a list of T cell receptor beta chains from one sample in a study of cytomegalovirus exposure and HLA in healthy donors. Profiled with immunoSEQ multiplex PCR; TCRdb holds only in-frame clones, not every one. The sample holds approximately 100,000 clones, 74% seen once. Sequencing was carried out using PBMCs. Every receptor here comes from a human donor in good health. Both conserved end residues are part of each CDR3. Fields, in order: clone size, CDR3 length, D gene, J gene, V gene, CDR3 protein, CDR3 DNA. A D gene is named only where the DNA matches it firmly. Where a row states a size, it is once, few, many or the class of an expanded clone; other rows omit it.

. 15 TRBD2 TRBJ2-5 TRBV7-2 CASSLQSGVQETQYF TGTGCCAGCAGCTTACAAAGCGGGGTCCAAGAGACCCAGTACTTC
. 13 . TRBJ2-2 TRBV7-2 CASSPRLAGELFF TGTGCCAGCAGCCCCAGACTAGCCGGGGAGCTGTTTTTT
few 15 . TRBJ1-1 TRBV6-6 CASRRDNNEGTEAFF TGTGCCAGCAGGAGGGACAACAACGAGGGCACTGAAGCTTTCTTT
. 14 . TRBJ1-2 TRBV27 CASRPTAPGGGYTF TGTGCCAGCAGACCGACGGCCCCGGGTGGTGGCTACACCTTC
. 17 TRBD1 TRBJ1-1 TRBV9 CASSAARDRGLNTEAFF TGTGCCAGCAGCGCAGCACGGGACAGGGGATTGAACACTGAAGCTTTCTTT
. 17 . TRBJ2-7 TRBV5-6 CASSPDGGVGALVEQYF TGTGCCAGCAGCCCCGACGGTGGTGTGGGAGCCCTTGTTGAGCAGTACTTC
few 17 . TRBJ1-5 TRBV4-3 CASSQELWGGVPQPQHF TGCGCCAGCAGCCAAGAATTATGGGGAGGTGTCCCTCAGCCCCAGCATTTT
. 15 . TRBJ2-3 TRBV6-6 CASSYSELGTDTQYF TGTGCCAGCAGTTACTCTGAGTTGGGCACAGATACGCAGTATTTT
. 15 TRBD1 TRBJ1-2 TRBV25-1 CASSALTGTNYGYTF TGTGCCAGCAGTGCCTTGACAGGGACTAACTATGGCTACACCTTC
. 14 . TRBJ2-2 TRBV7-2 CASSLAVIGGELFF TGTGCCAGCAGCTTAGCAGTTATCGGCGGGGAGCTGTTTTTT
few 13 TRBD1 TRBJ1-2 TRBV29-1 CSVARGGNYGYTF TGCAGCGTTGCGAGAGGGGGCAACTATGGCTACACCTTC
. 15 TRBD2 TRBJ2-1 TRBV28 CASSAGGSSYNEQFF TGTGCCAGCTCAGCGGGAGGGAGCTCCTACAATGAGCAGTTCTTC
. 13 . TRBJ2-1 TRBV6-1 CASTAGLGNEQFF TGTGCCAGCACTGCGGGATTGGGGAATGAGCAGTTCTTC
. 15 TRBD2 TRBJ2-3 TRBV27 CASRKRETSTDTQYF TGTGCCAGCAGGAAGCGGGAAACTAGCACAGATACGCAGTATTTT
once 17 TRBD2 TRBJ2-1 TRBV2 CASSAGSGTSGVTWQFF TGTGCCAGCAGTGCGGGGTCAGGGACTAGCGGGGTAACGTGGCAGTTCTTC
. 15 . TRBJ1-5 TRBV5-1 CASSPGTNSNQPQHF TGCGCCAGCAGCCCCGGGACAAATAGCAATCAGCCCCAGCATTTT
. 15 TRBD1 TRBJ2-7 TRBV27 CASSFFPGQTYEQYF TGTGCCAGCAGTTTTTTCCCGGGACAGACCTACGAGCAGTACTTC
. 15 . TRBJ1-1 TRBV5-1 CASSLDLNPGTEAFF TGCGCCAGCAGCTTGGACCTCAACCCGGGTACTGAAGCTTTCTTT
few 14 . TRBJ2-2 TRBV5-4 CASSLAGATGELFF TGTGCCAGCAGCTTGGCGGGAGCAACCGGGGAGCTGTTTTTT
. 16 TRBD1 TRBJ1-1 TRBV4-2 CASSHAGQGAYTEAFF TGTGCCAGCAGCCACGCCGGACAGGGGGCCTACACTGAAGCTTTCTTT
. 15 . TRBJ1-5 TRBV19 CASSIKGISNQPQHF TGTGCCAGTAGTATAAAGGGGATTAGCAATCAGCCCCAGCATTTT
few 15 . TRBJ2-5 TRBV14 CASSQKQGYWETQYF TGTGCCAGCAGCCAAAAACAGGGTTATTGGGAGACCCAGTACTTC
. 13 . TRBJ2-5 TRBV2 CASSDGGRETQYF TGTGCCAGCAGTGATGGGGGGAGGGAGACCCAGTACTTC
. 16 . TRBJ1-5 TRBV30 CAWSARGPGSNQPQHF TGTGCCTGGAGTGCAAGGGGCCCAGGATCAAATCAGCCCCAGCATTTT